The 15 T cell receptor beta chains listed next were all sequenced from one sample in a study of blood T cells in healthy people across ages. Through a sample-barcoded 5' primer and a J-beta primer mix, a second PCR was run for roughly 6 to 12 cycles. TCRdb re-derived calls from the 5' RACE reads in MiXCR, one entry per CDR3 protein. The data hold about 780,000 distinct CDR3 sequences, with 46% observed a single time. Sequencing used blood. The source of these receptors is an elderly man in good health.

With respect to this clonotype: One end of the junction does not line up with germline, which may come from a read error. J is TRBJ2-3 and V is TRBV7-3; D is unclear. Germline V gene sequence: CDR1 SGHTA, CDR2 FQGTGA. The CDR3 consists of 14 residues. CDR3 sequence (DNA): TGTGCCAGCAGCCTTCAGGCGGCCACAGATATGCAGTATTTT. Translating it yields CASSLQAATDMQYF. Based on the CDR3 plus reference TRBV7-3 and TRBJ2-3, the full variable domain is GAGVSQTPSNKVTEKGKYVELRCDPISGHTALYWYRQSLGQGPEFLIYFQGTGAADDSGLPNDRFFAVRPEGSVSTLKIQRTERGDSAVYLCASSLQAATDMQYFGPGTRLTVL.

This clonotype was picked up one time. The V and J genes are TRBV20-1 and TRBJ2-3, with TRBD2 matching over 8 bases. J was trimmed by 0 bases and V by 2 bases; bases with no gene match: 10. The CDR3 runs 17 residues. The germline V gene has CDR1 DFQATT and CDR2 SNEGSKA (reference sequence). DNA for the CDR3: TGCAGTGCTAGAAGCACTAGCGGAATGGCTAGCACAGATACGCAGTATTTT. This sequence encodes CSARSTSGMASTDTQYF.

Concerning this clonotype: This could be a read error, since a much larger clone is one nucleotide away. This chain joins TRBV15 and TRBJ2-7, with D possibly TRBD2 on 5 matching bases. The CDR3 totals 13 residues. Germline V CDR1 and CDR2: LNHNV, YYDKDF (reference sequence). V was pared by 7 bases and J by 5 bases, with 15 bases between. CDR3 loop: CATNRGLNDEQYF. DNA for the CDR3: TGTGCCACCAACCGAGGACTTAACGACGAGCAGTACTTC.

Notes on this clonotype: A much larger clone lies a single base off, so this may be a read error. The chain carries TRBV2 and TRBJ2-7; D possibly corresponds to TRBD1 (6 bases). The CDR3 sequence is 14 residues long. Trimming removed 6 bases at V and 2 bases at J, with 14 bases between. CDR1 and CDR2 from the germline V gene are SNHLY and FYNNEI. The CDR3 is CASSPGTLPYEQYF. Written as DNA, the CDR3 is TGTGCCAGCAGCCCCGGGACACTCCCCTACGAGCAGTACTTC. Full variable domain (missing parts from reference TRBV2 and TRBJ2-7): EPEVTQTPSHQVTQMGQEVILRCVPISNHLYFYWYRQILGQKVEFLVSFYNNEISEKSEIFDDQFSVERPDGSNFTLKIRSTKLEDSAMYFCASSPGTLPYEQYFGPGTRLTVT.

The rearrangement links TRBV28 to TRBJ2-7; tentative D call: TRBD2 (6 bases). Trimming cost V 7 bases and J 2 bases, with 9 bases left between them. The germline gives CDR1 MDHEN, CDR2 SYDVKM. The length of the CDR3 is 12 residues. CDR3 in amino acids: CASTGEAYEQYF. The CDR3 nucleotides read TGTGCCAGCACGGGGGAAGCCTACGAGCAGTACTTC.

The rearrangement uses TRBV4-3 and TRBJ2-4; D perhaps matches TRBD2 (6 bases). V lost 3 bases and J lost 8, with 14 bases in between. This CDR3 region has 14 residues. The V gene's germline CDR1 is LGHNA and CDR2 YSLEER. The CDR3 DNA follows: TGCGCCAGCAGCCATGCGACCGGGGGAGACATTCAGTACTTC. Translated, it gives CASSHATGGDIQYF.

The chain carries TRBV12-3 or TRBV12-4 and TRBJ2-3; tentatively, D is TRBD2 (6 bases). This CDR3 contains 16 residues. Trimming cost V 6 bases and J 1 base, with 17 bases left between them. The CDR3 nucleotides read TGTGCCAGCAGCCCGGCCGGCGGGGTGGGCACAGATACGCAGTATTTT. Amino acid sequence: CASSPAGGVGTDTQYF.

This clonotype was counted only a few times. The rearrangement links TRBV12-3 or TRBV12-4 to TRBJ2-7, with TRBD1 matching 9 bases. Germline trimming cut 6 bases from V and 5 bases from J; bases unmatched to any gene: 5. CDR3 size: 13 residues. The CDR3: CASSGTGTNEQYF. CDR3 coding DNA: TGTGCCAGCAGCGGGACAGGGACCAACGAGCAGTACTTC.

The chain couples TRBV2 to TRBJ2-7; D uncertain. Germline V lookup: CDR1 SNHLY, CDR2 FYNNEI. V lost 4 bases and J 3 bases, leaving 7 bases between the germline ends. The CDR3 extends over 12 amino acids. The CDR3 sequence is CASSGTDYEQYF. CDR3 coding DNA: TGTGCCAGCAGTGGTACAGACTACGAGCAGTACTTC.

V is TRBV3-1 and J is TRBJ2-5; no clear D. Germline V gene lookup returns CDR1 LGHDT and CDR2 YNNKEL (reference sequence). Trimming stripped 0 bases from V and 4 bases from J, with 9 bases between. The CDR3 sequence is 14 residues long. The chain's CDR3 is CASSQESSGETQYF. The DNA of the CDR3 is TGTGCCAGCAGCCAAGAAAGTTCGGGAGAGACCCAGTACTTC.

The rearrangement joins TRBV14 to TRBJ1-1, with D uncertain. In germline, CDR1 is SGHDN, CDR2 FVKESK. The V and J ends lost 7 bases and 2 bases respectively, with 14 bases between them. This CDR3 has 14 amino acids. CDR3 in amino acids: CASTPDTGNTEAFF. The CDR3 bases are TGTGCCAGCACCCCCGACACGGGTAACACTGAAGCTTTCTTT.

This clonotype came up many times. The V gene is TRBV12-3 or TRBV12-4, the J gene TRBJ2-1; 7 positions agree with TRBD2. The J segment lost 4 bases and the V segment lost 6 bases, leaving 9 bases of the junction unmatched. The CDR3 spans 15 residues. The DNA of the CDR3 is TGTGCCAGCAGCTTATCAAGCGGGACTTACAATGAGCAGTTCTTC. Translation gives CASSLSSGTYNEQFF.

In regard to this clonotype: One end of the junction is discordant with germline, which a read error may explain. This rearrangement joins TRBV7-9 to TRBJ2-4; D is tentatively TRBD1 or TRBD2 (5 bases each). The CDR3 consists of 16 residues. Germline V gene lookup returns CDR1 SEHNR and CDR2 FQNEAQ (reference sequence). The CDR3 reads CASSLEPGQAKNIPYF. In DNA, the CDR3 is TGTGCCAGCAGCTTAGAACCGGGGCAAGCCAAAAACATTCCGTACTTC.

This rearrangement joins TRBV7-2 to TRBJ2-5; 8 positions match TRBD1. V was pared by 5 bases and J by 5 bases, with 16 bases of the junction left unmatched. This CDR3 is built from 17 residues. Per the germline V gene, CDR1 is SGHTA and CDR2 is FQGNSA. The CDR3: CASSTRGQERLKETQYF. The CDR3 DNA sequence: TGTGCCAGCAGCACAAGGGGACAGGAAAGACTCAAGGAGACCCAGTACTTC.

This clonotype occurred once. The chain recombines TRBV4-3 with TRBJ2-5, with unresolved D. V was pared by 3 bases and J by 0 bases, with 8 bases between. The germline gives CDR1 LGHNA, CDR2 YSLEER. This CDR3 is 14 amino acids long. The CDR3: CASSQDTNQETQYF. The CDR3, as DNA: TGCGCCAGCAGCCAGGATACTAACCAAGAGACCCAGTACTTC.